These T cell receptor beta chains were read from a single sample in a study of blood T cell repertoires in COVID-19. Libraries were prepared by immunoSEQ multiplex PCR; TCRdb keeps only in-frame clonotypes and omits some of them. The repertoire holds 180,000 or so clones, with approximately 80% as singletons. Specimen: PBMCs or T cells enriched from blood (not recorded which). All receptors come from a man aged 50 to 60 who had recovered from COVID-19. The CDR3 runs from the conserved cysteine through the conserved F or W. The order of the fields is J gene, D gene, clone size, V gene, CDR3 DNA, CDR3 protein. A D gene is named only where the DNA matches it firmly. Part of the rows lack a size; the others show once, few, many or a class for expanded clones.

TRBJ2-1	TRBD2	once	TRBV30	TGTGCCTGGAGTAGAGACCCTAGCGGGGGATGGGGGGAGCAGTTCTTC	CAWSRDPSGGWGEQFF
TRBJ1-2	NA	NA	TRBV12-3/TRBV12-4	TGTGCCAGCAGTTGGGGAGGGAACGGCTACACCTTC	CASSWGGNGYTF
TRBJ1-5	TRBD1	NA	TRBV19	TGTGCCAGTAGTATAGGACAGGGGGCCATCAATCAGCCCCAGCATTTT	CASSIGQGAINQPQHF
TRBJ2-1	NA	NA	TRBV5-1	TGCGCCAGCAGCATCGGGACTCCCAATGAGCAGTTCTTC	CASSIGTPNEQFF
TRBJ1-3	TRBD1	few	TRBV30	TGTGCCTGGGGGAGGGGGCTCTCTGGAAACACCATATATTTT	CAWGRGLSGNTIYF
TRBJ1-1	NA	NA	TRBV19	TGTGCCAGTACCCCCCTCACGGGTCTGAACACTGAAGCTTTCTTT	CASTPLTGLNTEAFF
TRBJ2-2	TRBD2	NA	TRBV9	TGTGCCAGCACCGTCGGGGGGGGAAACACCGGGGAGCTGTTTTTT	CASTVGGGNTGELFF
TRBJ2-3	TRBD2	NA	TRBV24-1	TGTGCCACCGGGCTGGGCGGGAGCCCCACAGATACGCAGTATTTT	CATGLGGSPTDTQYF
TRBJ2-2	TRBD2	NA	TRBV7-7	TGTGCTAGCAGCAACCGACTAGCGGCGGGCACCGGGGAGCTGTTTTTT	CASSNRLAAGTGELFF
TRBJ2-6	NA	NA	TRBV28	TGTGCCAGCAGTCTAGGGGGTTCGGGGGCCAACGTCCTGACTTTC	CASSLGGSGANVLTF
TRBJ2-2	NA	NA	TRBV28	TGTGCCAGCAGTTTACTAGTGGGTACCGGGGAGCTGTTTTTT	CASSLLVGTGELFF
TRBJ2-5	NA	NA	TRBV7-7	TGTGCTAGCAGCTCCCTCCGAGGGCCGCCCGGGGAAGAGACCCAGTACTTC	CASSSLRGPPGEETQYF
TRBJ1-3	NA	NA	TRBV7-9	TGTGCCAGCAGGGCAAGCTCTGGAAACACCATATATTTT	CASRASSGNTIYF
TRBJ1-4	NA	NA	TRBV5-1	TGCGCCAGCAGAGAACGGACAGACGGCGAAAAACTGTTTTTT	CASRERTDGEKLFF
TRBJ1-5	NA	NA	TRBV6-5	TGTGCCAGCAATGGACAGCCCCATAGCAATCAGCCCCAGCATTTT	CASNGQPHSNQPQHF
TRBJ2-6	TRBD1	NA	TRBV18	TGTGCCAGCTCGCAATCCAGGGGGTCAAATTCTGGGGCCAACGTCCTGACTTTC	CASSQSRGSNSGANVLTF
TRBJ1-3	NA	NA	TRBV3-1/TRBV3-2	TGTGCCAGCAGCCCCCGCTCTGGAAACACCATATATTTT	CASSPRSGNTIYF
TRBJ1-6	NA	NA	TRBV19	TGTGCCAGCCCCCCGGGGTCACCCCTCCACTTT	CASPPGSPLHF
TRBJ2-7	TRBD2	once	TRBV27	TGTGCCAGCAGTCTCAACGGGCTAGCGGGAGGGCTCTACGAGCAGTACTTC	CASSLNGLAGGLYEQYF
TRBJ2-3	TRBD2	NA	TRBV19	TGTGCCAGTAGTATAGGGCCTAGCGGGAGGACAGATACGCAGTATTTT	CASSIGPSGRTDTQYF
TRBJ2-1	TRBD2	NA	TRBV7-2	TGTGCCAGCAGCCAACTAGCGGGAGATCAGAGTGAGCAGTTCTTC	CASSQLAGDQSEQFF
TRBJ2-7	NA	NA	TRBV5-4	TGTGCCAGCACCCCTACCCCGGCGGTACCCTACGAGCAGTACTTC	CASTPTPAVPYEQYF
TRBJ2-5	NA	NA	TRBV3-1/TRBV3-2	TGTGCCAGCAGCCGAGGCAGGGGGGCGGAAGAGACCCAGTACTTC	CASSRGRGAEETQYF
TRBJ1-4	TRBD1	NA	TRBV2	TGTGCCAGCAGTGTCGGGACAGGGGTTGAAAAACTGTTTTTT	CASSVGTGVEKLFF
TRBJ1-5	NA	NA	TRBV19	TGTGCCAGTAGTATAGCAAGAGGGGGGGGCCTCAATCAGCCCCAGCATTTT	CASSIARGGGLNQPQHF
TRBJ1-2	TRBD1	once	TRBV2	TGTGCCAGCAGTTACGGGACAGGGGGAGGGAACTATGGCTACACCTTC	CASSYGTGGGNYGYTF
TRBJ2-6	TRBD1	once	TRBV6-1	TGTGCCAGCAGTGAACAGGGGGCTGGGGCCAACGTCCTGACTTTC	CASSEQGAGANVLTF
TRBJ2-7	TRBD1	NA	TRBV19	TGTGCCAGTTCCAGCCACCGGGACAGGGAGGTCCAGCAGTACTTC	CASSSHRDREVQQYF
TRBJ2-1	TRBD2	NA	TRBV29-1	TGCAGCACAAGGACGGGGGGAAATGAGCAGTTCTTC	CSTRTGGNEQFF
TRBJ1-2	NA	NA	TRBV7-9	TGTGCCAGCAGCTCAACAGGGAGCGGGAGCTATGGCTACACCTTC	CASSSTGSGSYGYTF
TRBJ2-3	NA	NA	TRBV6-6	TGTGCCAGCAGTTACTCTCGGCCACAGGGTTCAGATACGCAGTATTTT	CASSYSRPQGSDTQYF
TRBJ1-6	NA	NA	TRBV10-3	TGTGCCATAGGATTCGACAATAATTCACCCCTCCACTTT	CAIGFDNNSPLHF
TRBJ2-7	TRBD1	NA	TRBV27	TGTGCCAGCAGGTACGGACAGGGGATAGGCGAGCAGTACTTC	CASRYGQGIGEQYF
TRBJ1-5	TRBD1	few	TRBV28	TGTGCCAGCAGTTTAGGATTGGCAGGGGGGAATCAGCCCCAGCATTTT	CASSLGLAGGNQPQHF
TRBJ2-7	NA	once	TRBV3-1/TRBV3-2	TGTGCCAGCAGCCAAAGGGGGACACTTCCCTACGAGCAGTACTTC	CASSQRGTLPYEQYF
TRBJ2-7	TRBD1	NA	TRBV5-1	TGCGCCAGCAGCCCAAGACAGGGGGCAGGGGAGCAGTACTTC	CASSPRQGAGEQYF
TRBJ2-1	TRBD2	NA	TRBV9	TGTGCCAGCAGCTTTGGACTAGGGGACAATGAGCAGTTCTTC	CASSFGLGDNEQFF
TRBJ1-4	NA	few	TRBV11-1	TGTGCCAGCAGCTTTGAAGGAGGAGAAAAACTGTTTTTT	CASSFEGGEKLFF
TRBJ2-3	TRBD2	once	TRBV14	TGTGCCAGCAGCCAAGAAACGACTAGCCGTAGCACAGATACGCAGTATTTT	CASSQETTSRSTDTQYF
TRBJ1-3	NA	NA	TRBV11-2	TGTGCCAGCAGCTTAGGCCGGTACTCTGGAAACACCATATATTTT	CASSLGRYSGNTIYF